One sample yielded the 30 T cell receptor beta chains listed below, sequenced in a study of blood T cell repertoires in COVID-19. Method: immunoSEQ multiplex PCR; TCRdb's copy keeps in-frame clones and lacks some. The table records fewer than 500,000 clones, more than 65% of them present only once. The specimen sequenced was peripheral blood. The receptor set was obtained from a human donor with acute or convalescent COVID-19. The donor label of this sample is uncertain.

V is TRBV5-1 and J is TRBJ1-6; D might be TRBD1 (6 bases). The CDR3 totals 13 residues. The germline V gene encodes CDR1 SGHRS and CDR2 YFSETQ. With 7 bases removed from V and 8 bases from J, the gap between germline ends came to 13 bases. DNA for the CDR3: TGCGCCAGCTCGCAGGGGCAGTATTCACCCCTCCACTTT. Translation gives CASSQGQYSPLHF.

V gene TRBV29-1 combines with J gene TRBJ2-1, with 16 bases aligning to TRBD2. The CDR3 length is 14 residues. Germline CDR1 and CDR2: SQVTM and ANQGSEA. The ends lost 5 bases at V and 12 bases at J; junction bases unmatched: 7. CDR3 DNA: TGCAGCGTTTCGGGGACTAGCGGGGGGGCCTGGCAGTTCTTC. Translated, it gives CSVSGTSGGAWQFF.

The chain is built from TRBV2 and TRBJ1-6; TRBD1 matches at 7 bases. CDR1 is SNHLY and CDR2 is FYNNEI in the germline V gene. V was clipped by 5 bases and J by 1 base; unmatched bases: 2. The CDR3 is 15 amino acids. CDR3 residues: CASSLQGSYNSPLHF. CDR3 coding DNA: TGTGCCAGCAGTCTACAGGGGTCCTATAATTCACCCCTCCACTTT.

This clone was picked up one time. The chain carries TRBV21-1 and TRBJ1-4; the table's TRBD1 call for D was not verified on the DNA. TRBV21-1 is a pseudogene locus. The CDR3 has 16 residues. CDR3 sequence reads: CASSERTGRKEEKLFF. CDR3 coding DNA: TGTGCCAGCAGCGAACGGACAGGGCGGAAGGAGGAAAAACTGTTTTTT.

The CDR3 coding sequence is TGTGCCTGGAGCGACAGCTTCTACGAGCAGTACTTC. Translated, it gives CAWSDSFYEQYF. The chain recombines TRBV30 with TRBJ2-7; D possibly corresponds to TRBD1 (5 bases). From germline, CDR1 is GTSNPN and CDR2 SVGIG (reference sequence). Deletions cut 3 bases from V and 3 bases from J, with 9 bases between. This CDR3 has 12 residues.

With respect to this clone: Other nucleotide sequences from this sample produce the same CDR3. The chain links TRBV19 to TRBJ1-5, with TRBD1 identical over 7 bases. This CDR3 spans 14 amino acids. The J segment lost 4 bases and the V segment lost 5 bases, leaving 5 bases of the junction unmatched. CDR1 LNHDA and CDR2 SQIVND come from the germline V gene (reference sequence). The CDR3: CASSPRQGNQPQHF. In DNA form, the CDR3 reads TGTGCCAGTAGTCCACGACAGGGTAATCAGCCCCAGCATTTT.

The V call is TRBV18, the J call TRBJ2-7, with 11 bases matching TRBD2. The germline CDR1 and CDR2 sequences are KGHSH and LQKENI. V lost 4 bases, J lost 0 bases, and 2 bases stayed unmatched. The CDR3 length is 15 residues. The CDR3 bases are TGTGCCAGCTCACAACTAGCGGGAGCCTCCTACGAGCAGTACTTC. Its translation: CASSQLAGASYEQYF.

The chain has TRBV5-5 and TRBJ2-3; 9 nucleotides match TRBD1. CDR3 size: 17 residues. Germline V gene data show CDR1 as SGHKS and CDR2 as YYEKEE (reference sequence). The trim removed 0 bases at V and 2 bases at J, leaving 7 bases unmatched. The chain's CDR3 is CASSLVTGGFNTDTQYF. The CDR3 nucleotides read TGTGCCAGCAGCTTGGTGACAGGGGGATTCAACACAGATACGCAGTATTTT. Filled out from reference TRBV5-5 and TRBJ2-3, the complete variable domain reads DAGVTQSPTHLIKTRGQQVTLRCSPISGHKSVSWYQQVLGQGPQFIFQYYEKEERGRGNFPDRFSARQFPNYSSELNVNALLLGDSALYLCASSLVTGGFNTDTQYFGPGTRLTVL.

This chain joins TRBV30 and TRBJ2-5; 7 bases agree with TRBD1. V gave up 0 bases and J gave up 4 bases; unmatched junction bases: 5. Germline lookup yields CDR1 GTSNPN and CDR2 SVGIG (reference sequence). The CDR3 has 14 residues. CDR3 amino acids: CAWSVLRGRETQYF. In nucleotides, the CDR3 is TGTGCCTGGAGTGTACTCAGGGGGAGAGAGACCCAGTACTTC.

The chain joins TRBV29-1 to TRBJ1-1; D gene uncertain. This CDR3 comprises 13 residues. Germline CDR1 reads SQVTM; CDR2 reads ANQGSEA. Trimming removed 7 bases from V and 0 bases from J, with 12 bases in between. The CDR3 is CSDETGMNTEAFF. The CDR3 DNA sequence: TGCAGCGACGAGACGGGTATGAACACTGAAGCTTTCTTT.

The J gene is TRBJ1-2, the V gene TRBV29-1; no definite D call. Trimming pared 6 bases from V and 8 bases from J, leaving 13 bases between. Germline values: CDR1 SQVTM, CDR2 ANQGSEA. This CDR3 region has 11 residues. In DNA, the CDR3 is TGCAGCGTAGTATATGGTAGCGGCTACACCTTC. Protein: CSVVYGSGYTF.

This sequence joins TRBV18 and TRBJ2-2, with D perhaps TRBD2 (6 bases). The CDR3 has 15 residues. Trimming removed 3 bases from V and 3 bases from J, with 11 bases in between. Germline loops: CDR1 KGHSH, CDR2 LQKENI. CDR3 nucleotides: TGTGCCAGCTCACCCCTCGGAGGGGACACCGGGGAGCTGTTTTTT. Its protein product is CASSPLGGDTGELFF.

V and J are TRBV15 and TRBJ2-7; 7 nucleotides match TRBD2. Germline trimming cut 5 bases from V and 0 bases from J; bases unmatched to any gene: 4. The germline V gene encodes CDR1 LNHNV and CDR2 YYDKDF (reference sequence). This CDR3 spans 14 amino acids. The CDR3 sequence is CATSGGGSSYEQYF. The DNA of the CDR3 is TGTGCCACCAGCGGGGGGGGAAGCTCCTACGAGCAGTACTTC.

Written as DNA, the CDR3 is TGTGCCAGCACCTCGCGGACAGGCCCGCGCTATGGCTACACCTTC. Amino acids: CASTSRTGPRYGYTF. The chain uses TRBV5-8 and TRBJ1-2; 7 bases line up with TRBD1. The CDR3 sequence is 15 residues long. The ends lost 6 bases at V and 4 bases at J; junction bases unmatched: 12. Germline CDR1 SGHTS, CDR2 YDEGEE. The full variable domain, in which reference TRBV5-8 and TRBJ1-2 provide the parts outside the CDR3, is EAGVTQSPTHLIKTRGQQATLRCSPISGHTSVYWYQQALGLGLQFLLWYDEGEERNRGNFPPRFSGRQFPNYSSELNVNALELEDSALYLCASTSRTGPRYGYTFGSGTRLTVV.

The CDR3 DNA sequence: TGTGCCACCAGTGATTCCAGGTGGGGACTCCACAATGAGCAGTTCTTC. It yields the protein CATSDSRWGLHNEQFF. The rearrangement joins TRBV24-1 to TRBJ2-1; D possibly corresponds to TRBD2 (6 bases). Germline values: CDR1 KGHDR, CDR2 SFDVKD. The germline V and J ends were trimmed by 2 bases and 5 bases, with 15 bases remaining between them. The CDR3 is 16 amino acids.

CDR3 protein: CASSESRGNYGYTF. The CDR3 DNA is TGCGCCAGCAGTGAGTCGAGAGGGAACTATGGCTACACCTTC. The gene calls are TRBV10-1 and TRBJ1-2; no definite D call. The germline V and J ends were trimmed by 0 bases and 2 bases, with 7 bases remaining between them. The CDR3 consists of 14 residues. Germline assignment: CDR1 WNHNN and CDR2 SYGVQD (reference sequence).

V usage is TRBV27 and J usage is TRBJ1-1; 9 bases agree with TRBD1. The CDR3 sequence is 17 residues long. V lost 3 bases, J lost 4 bases, and 12 bases stayed unmatched. Per germline, CDR1 MNHEY and CDR2 SMNVEV (reference sequence). The CDR3 region is CASSLDSGTGSSTEAFF. In DNA, the CDR3 is TGTGCCAGCAGTTTGGACTCCGGGACAGGGTCGAGCACTGAAGCTTTCTTT.

V and J are TRBV28 and TRBJ2-4; 8 bases fit TRBD1. Germline V gene data show CDR1 as MDHEN and CDR2 as SYDVKM. J gave up 6 bases and V 6 bases, and 7 bases lay outside the gene matches. The CDR3 has 14 amino acids. The CDR3 sequence: CASSTRTGLNIQYF. The CDR3 DNA follows: TGTGCCAGCAGCACCCGGACAGGGCTAAACATTCAGTACTTC.

J is TRBJ1-1 and V is TRBV6-1; possible D gene TRBD1, 5 bases. The germline V gene has CDR1 MNHNS and CDR2 SASEGT. CDR3 length equals 17 residues. Deletions cut 1 base from V and 6 bases from J, with 21 bases between. CDR3 in amino acids: CASSEDMIGVRPPEAFF. CDR3 nucleotides: TGTGCCAGCAGTGAAGATATGATAGGGGTGAGGCCTCCTGAAGCTTTCTTT.

This clone has more than one count but fewer than ten. V and J are TRBV7-8 and TRBJ1-1, with D perhaps TRBD1 (5 bases). Germline CDR1 is SGHVS and CDR2 is FQNEAQ. V gave up 1 base and J gave up 7 bases, with 10 bases separating them. CDR3 length: 13 amino acids. The CDR3 sequence: CASSLGQNREAFF. CDR3 sequence (DNA): TGTGCCAGCAGCTTAGGACAGAATCGTGAAGCTTTCTTT.

The chain carries TRBV4-2 and TRBJ2-1, with 8 bases aligning to TRBD2. This CDR3 is 17 amino acids long. Looked up from germline, CDR1 is LGHNA and CDR2 is YNFKEQ. The V segment lost 0 bases and the J segment 7 bases; nucleotides outside the gene matches: 11. In DNA form, the CDR3 reads TGTGCCAGCAGCCAAGAGAAATCCGGGAGGGCCAGAAATGAGCAGTTCTTC. Encoded protein: CASSQEKSGRARNEQFF.

This clone was seen just once. The chain has TRBV27 and TRBJ2-5; TRBD1 agrees at 7 bases. The junction had 11 bases not matched to a gene; V was cut back by 6 bases and J by 1 base. The CDR3 covers 16 residues. Germline CDR1 is MNHEY and CDR2 is SMNVEV (reference sequence). CDR3 coding DNA: TGTGCCAGCAGCCGAGAGAGGGGACAGTCCCAAGAGACCCAGTACTTC. Its protein is CASSRERGQSQETQYF.

The rearrangement links TRBV5-1 to TRBJ2-7; 8 nucleotides agree with TRBD1. Germline V CDR1 and CDR2: SGHRS, YFSETQ. The CDR3 extends over 14 amino acids. Trimming cost V 2 bases and J 2 bases; bases outside gene matches: 3. The CDR3 nucleotides are TGCGCCAGCAGCTTCCAGGGGGCGGCCTACGAGCAGTACTTC. Residues: CASSFQGAAYEQYF.

CDR3 sequence reads: CASSQELRTSGGLAEGNEQFF. CDR3 sequence (DNA): TGCGCCAGCAGCCAAGAATTGAGGACTAGCGGGGGACTAGCCGAGGGTAATGAGCAGTTCTTC. This sequence joins TRBV4-1 and TRBJ2-1, with 13 bases that match TRBD2. V lost 0 bases and J lost 7; bases outside the gene matches: 18. The CDR3 length is 21 residues. Germline V gene data show CDR1 as MGHRA and CDR2 as YSYEKL.

This clone was seen a handful of times. DNA of the CDR3: TGTGCCTGGGGCAGGGATCGGGACACTGAAGCTTTCTTT. Its translation: CAWGRDRDTEAFF. V and J are TRBV30 and TRBJ1-1, with D tentatively TRBD1 (5 bases). This CDR3 has 13 amino acids. The germline gives CDR1 GTSNPN, CDR2 SVGIG (reference sequence). The V end lost 5 bases, the J end lost 3 bases, and 13 bases lay between the germline ends.

The chain recombines TRBV6-5 with TRBJ2-3, with 11 bases lining up with TRBD2. This CDR3 is built from 15 residues. Losses at the gene ends were 8 bases for V and 4 bases for J; bases not matched to a gene: 8. CDR1 and CDR2 (germline): MNHEY, SVGAGI. The CDR3 reads CASALSSGGPDTQYF. As DNA, the CDR3 is TGTGCCAGCGCGCTTTCTAGCGGGGGGCCAGATACGCAGTATTTT.

The rearrangement uses TRBV6-5 and TRBJ2-7; D is unresolved. Germline CDR1 is MNHEY and CDR2 is SVGAGI. The ends were cut back, 7 bases at V and 3 bases at J, with 10 bases in the middle. The CDR3 contains 12 residues. CDR3 bases: TGTGCCAGCATCAACAGCCTCTACGAGCAGTACTTC. Encoded protein: CASINSLYEQYF.

This clone came up once. The chain has TRBV5-1 and TRBJ2-7; TRBD2 is a possible D gene (6 bases). CDR1 and CDR2 from the germline V gene are SGHRS and YFSETQ. The CDR3 runs 14 residues. V shed 3 bases and J shed 7 bases, with 17 bases lying between them. Here the CDR3 DNA reads TGCGCCAGCAGCTCCGACCAGGTCGCGGGGGAGCAGTACTTC. Amino acid sequence: CASSSDQVAGEQYF.

This chain connects TRBV6-6 to TRBJ2-3, with 7 bases aligning to TRBD1. The V gene end was trimmed by 2 bases and the J gene end by 6 bases; junction bases not matched to a gene: 2. CDR1 is MNHNY and CDR2 is SVGAGI in the germline V gene (reference sequence). The CDR3 has 13 amino acids. CDR3 coding DNA: TGTGCCAGCAGTTACAGGGGGCACGATACGCAGTATTTT. Translated: CASSYRGHDTQYF.

The rearrangement uses TRBV28 and TRBJ1-1; TRBD1 matches at 7 bases. V shed 5 bases, J shed 0 bases, and the junction held 9 bases outside the gene matches. CDR1 is MDHEN, CDR2 SYDVKM, per germline. This CDR3 is 16 amino acids long. The DNA of the CDR3 is TGTGCCAGCAGTGGAGGACTTACAGGGGTGAACACTGAAGCTTTCTTT. Translation: CASSGGLTGVNTEAFF. Together with reference TRBV28 and TRBJ1-1, the CDR3 gives the full variable domain: DVKVTQSSRYLVKRTGEKVFLECVQDMDHENMFWYRQDPGLGLRLIYFSYDVKMKEKGDIPEGYSVSREKKERFSLILESASTNQTSMYLCASSGGLTGVNTEAFFGQGTRLTVV.